Below are 20 T cell receptor beta chains sequenced from a single sample in a study of naive and memory T cell subsets. Both TRBC1 and TRBC2 were covered by a beta constant-region primer of two equimolar oligonucleotides. TCRdb reprocessed the UMI-ligation and nested PCR reads via MiXCR and lists one record per CDR3 protein. There are around 160,000 distinct CDR3 sequences in the sample; 15% to 20% occur only once, and about 0.14% lies in the top ten. The sample was naive CD4+ T cells from blood. The source is a human donor in good health.

The V and J genes are TRBV20-1 and TRBJ1-1; TRBD1 is a possible D gene (5 bases). The CDR3 runs to 15 residues. The germline V gene has CDR1 DFQATT and CDR2 SNEGSKA (reference sequence). Between the trimmed V and J ends, which lost 0 bases and 6 bases, there was a span of 17 bases. CDR3 protein: CSARDLRQGRPEAFF. CDR3 DNA sequence: TGCAGTGCTAGAGATCTACGGCAGGGACGTCCTGAAGCTTTCTTT.

The chain has TRBV5-4 and TRBJ1-1, with D perhaps matching TRBD1 (6 bases). The CDR3 length is 16 residues. The germline V gene encodes CDR1 SGHNT and CDR2 YYREEE (reference sequence). V lost 4 bases and J lost 3, with 19 bases in between. The CDR3 bases are TGTGCCAGCAGCCTAGGGGGGGGCGAATTTCACACTGAAGCTTTCTTT. Amino acids: CASSLGGGEFHTEAFF.

This clonotype was seen more than once but under ten times. This chain uses TRBV15 with TRBJ2-7; 8 bases line up with TRBD2. The CDR3 spans 19 residues. Germline-derived CDR1 and CDR2 are LNHNV and YYDKDF (reference sequence). V lost 0 bases to trimming and J lost 0 bases; unmatched junction nucleotides: 13. As DNA, the CDR3 is TGTGCCACCAGCAGAGAGTCAACAATAGCGGGGCATCACTCCTACGAGCAGTACTTC. Amino acid sequence: CATSRESTIAGHHSYEQYF. The full variable domain, in which reference TRBV15 and TRBJ2-7 provide the parts outside the CDR3, is DAMVIQNPRYQVTQFGKPVTLSCSQTLNHNVMYWYQQKSSQAPKLLFHYYDKDFNNEADTPDNFQSRRPNTSFCFLDIRSPGLGDTAMYLCATSRESTIAGHHSYEQYFGPGTRLTVT.

The sample holds a few counts of this clonotype. The chain recombines TRBV29-1 with TRBJ2-5; 7 nucleotides line up with TRBD1. V lost 4 bases and J lost 3; bases outside the gene matches: 8. Germline values: CDR1 SQVTM, CDR2 ANQGSEA. The CDR3 is 14 residues long. The CDR3 sequence: CSVGQGGLEETQYF. In nucleotides, the CDR3 is TGCAGCGTTGGGCAAGGGGGCCTAGAAGAGACCCAGTACTTC.

This clonotype was seen only a few times. The chain is built from TRBV6-1 and TRBJ2-2; D is undetermined. Germline assignment: CDR1 MNHNS and CDR2 SASEGT. This CDR3 has 16 amino acids. The ends were cut back, 2 bases at V and 3 bases at J, with 13 bases in the middle. CDR3 loop: CASSESWGIDTGELFF. The CDR3 nucleotides read TGTGCCAGCAGTGAATCCTGGGGAATCGACACCGGGGAGCTGTTTTTT.

This clonotype was seen a few times. V and J are TRBV18 and TRBJ2-6; 10 bases align to TRBD1. This CDR3 spans 17 amino acids. CDR1 is KGHSH, CDR2 LQKENI, per germline. J lost 2 bases, V lost 3 bases, and 4 bases had no gene match. The CDR3 DNA reads TGTGCCAGCTCACCGGGACAGGGGCGGCCTGGGGCCAACGTCCTGACTTTC. This encodes CASSPGQGRPGANVLTF.

This chain links TRBV28 with TRBJ2-7; TRBD2 aligns across 7 bases. The CDR3 totals 13 residues. V dropped 6 bases and J dropped 5; count of bases not matched to a gene: 7. Per the germline V gene, CDR1 is MDHEN and CDR2 is SYDVKM. CDR3 nucleotide sequence: TGTGCCAGCAGCCGGGAGGTCCTGCACGAGCAGTACTTC. Translating gives CASSREVLHEQYF.

There are a few counts of this clonotype. CDR3: CASSWATGAEQYF. Written as DNA, the CDR3 is TGCGCCAGCAGCTGGGCGACAGGGGCCGAGCAGTACTTC. V gene TRBV5-1 combines with J gene TRBJ2-7; 8 nucleotides agree with TRBD1. Trimming at V came to 3 bases and at J to 6 bases, leaving 5 bases not matched to a gene. The CDR3 runs to 13 residues. Germline loops: CDR1 SGHRS, CDR2 YFSETQ. Full variable domain (rest looked up from reference TRBV5-1 and TRBJ2-7): KAGVTQTPRYLIKTRGQQVTLSCSPISGHRSVSWYQQTPGQGLQFLFEYFSETQRNKGNFPGRFSGRQFSNSRSEMNVSTLELGDSALYLCASSWATGAEQYFGPGTRLTVT.

The V gene is TRBV27, the J gene TRBJ2-2; 10 bases align to TRBD1. The J segment lost 6 bases and the V segment lost 7 bases, leaving 5 bases of the junction unmatched. The CDR3 contains 14 residues. Per germline, CDR1 MNHEY and CDR2 SMNVEV (reference sequence). The CDR3, as DNA: TGTGCCAGCACAGGACAGGGGGAATCCGGGGAGCTGTTTTTT. Protein sequence: CASTGQGESGELFF.

The chain carries TRBV7-2 and TRBJ2-1; 7 bases align to TRBD2. Germline CDR1 is SGHTA and CDR2 is FQGNSA. CDR3 length equals 18 residues. J lost 0 bases, V lost 1 base, and 9 bases had no gene match. In nucleotides, the CDR3 is TGTGCCAGCAGCTTAGTAGGACGGGCTAGCGGCTCCTACAATGAGCAGTTCTTC. Translated: CASSLVGRASGSYNEQFF.

This clonotype has ten or more counts. This chain connects TRBV5-6 to TRBJ2-3, with 7 bases matching TRBD1. The CDR3 loop spans 14 amino acids. The V gene end was trimmed by 4 bases and the J gene end by 4 bases; junction bases not matched to a gene: 6. Germline V gene lookup returns CDR1 SGHDT and CDR2 YYEEEE. The CDR3: CASSSSTGSDTQYF. The CDR3, as DNA: TGTGCCAGCAGCAGTTCGACAGGGTCAGATACGCAGTATTTT.

This clonotype was seen more than once but under ten times. The chain combines TRBV5-5 with TRBJ2-2; tentatively, D is TRBD1 (5 bases). V was shortened by 2 bases and J by 4 bases, with 12 bases between the two germline ends. CDR1 and CDR2 from the germline V gene are SGHKS and YYEKEE (reference sequence). The CDR3 loop spans 15 amino acids. CDR3 sequence reads: CASSFPGRGTGELFF. The CDR3 DNA follows: TGTGCCAGCAGCTTCCCGGGTAGGGGCACCGGGGAGCTGTTTTTT.

This clonotype was recorded many times. DNA for the CDR3: TGCAGCGTTCGGACTAGCGGGAATCCAGATACGCAGTATTTT. Its translation: CSVRTSGNPDTQYF. The V gene is TRBV29-1, the J gene TRBJ2-3, with 12 bases aligning to TRBD2. The V segment lost 5 bases and the J segment 4 bases; nucleotides outside the gene matches: 4. CDR1 and CDR2 (germline): SQVTM, ANQGSEA. The CDR3 loop spans 14 amino acids.

This chain connects TRBV7-9 to TRBJ2-5; D ambiguous. The germline V gene has CDR1 SEHNR and CDR2 FQNEAQ (reference sequence). V was pared by 1 base and J by 5 bases, with 14 bases between. CDR3 length: 15 amino acids. The DNA for the CDR3 is TGTGCCAGCAGCTTAGTAATAGGTGTGTTGGAGACCCAGTACTTC. Translating gives CASSLVIGVLETQYF.

This clonotype was seen more than once but under ten times. V and J are TRBV21-1 and TRBJ1-5; TRBD1, the D gene given by the table, was not confirmed from the DNA. TRBV21-1 is described as a pseudogene. This CDR3 is built from 17 residues. For the CDR3, the DNA is TGTGCCAGCAGCCCTACCCCCGGGTTCCGTGGCAATCAGCCCCAGCATTTT. Its translation: CASSPTPGFRGNQPQHF.

Many counts were recorded for this clonotype. The rearrangement uses TRBV20-1 and TRBJ2-1, with TRBD2 matching over 7 bases. Unmatched junction bases numbered 6, after V lost 5 bases and J lost 2 bases. Germline values: CDR1 DFQATT, CDR2 SNEGSKA (reference sequence). The CDR3 length is 14 residues. The CDR3 here is CSARSGIPYNEQFF. CDR3 DNA sequence: TGCAGTGCTCGGAGCGGGATCCCCTACAATGAGCAGTTCTTC.

This rearrangement joins TRBV19 to TRBJ2-7, with unresolved D. The CDR3 consists of 14 residues. Germline values: CDR1 LNHDA, CDR2 SQIVND (reference sequence). The germline V and J ends were trimmed by 5 bases and 0 bases, with 11 bases remaining between them. The CDR3 coding sequence is TGTGCCAGTAGTCCGGACGGTTTCTCCTACGAGCAGTACTTC. It translates to CASSPDGFSYEQYF.

The sample holds a few counts of this clonotype. The gene calls are TRBV6-6 and TRBJ2-7, with D hard to call. V lost 5 bases and J 3 bases, leaving 5 bases between the germline ends. CDR1 and CDR2 (germline): MNHNY, SVGAGI (reference sequence). The CDR3 is made up of 11 amino acids. The CDR3 nucleotides read TGTGCCAGCAGTGGATACTACGAGCAGTACTTC. Its translation: CASSGYYEQYF.

V and J are TRBV24-1 and TRBJ2-1; 10 bases are shared with TRBD1. Trimming removed 4 bases from V and 8 bases from J; junction bases left unmatched: 7. Germline CDR1 KGHDR, CDR2 SFDVKD. This CDR3 comprises 15 residues. CDR3 amino acids: CATSDLGTGVDEQFF. CDR3 sequence (DNA): TGTGCCACCAGTGACCTCGGGACAGGGGTGGATGAGCAGTTCTTC.

The chain links TRBV4-2 to TRBJ1-1, with 7 nucleotides matching TRBD1. This CDR3 has 15 residues. Trimming took 2 bases from V and 4 from J; bases not matched to a gene: 7. Germline CDR1 and CDR2: LGHNA and YNFKEQ. CDR3 sequence (DNA): TGTGCCAGCAGCCAATCTGACAGGGAGGGCACTGAAGCTTTCTTT. Translation gives CASSQSDREGTEAFF.